The source of this T cell receptor beta chain is a study of T cells in Graves' hyperthyroidism and ophthalmopathy. Background on the study: Peripheral blood specimens were obtained at initial diagnosis, prior to any treatment.

The CDR3 spans 14 residues. The V end was cut by 0 bases, the J end by 4 bases, with 9 bases between. Germline V gives CDR1 MNHEY, CDR2 SVGAGI. RNA transcripts yielded amplified TCR beta CDR3 regions. A set of HTBI primers served as the primers for a first-round RT-PCR of the TCR CDR3. TCRdb independently ran MiXCR on the multiplex PCR reads; one entry per CDR3 protein. This table has approximately 620,000 distinct CDR3 sequences, 16% appearing once. This clonotype was seen repeatedly, ten times or more. Input material: blood. The J gene is TRBJ2-5, the V gene TRBV6-5; D not certain. This sequence originates from a woman between 40 and 55 years old with Graves' ophthalmopathy. CDR3 nucleotides: TGTGCCAGCAGTTACTCAGGCACCTCAGAGACCCAGTACTTC. It codes for CASSYSGTSETQYF.